These T cell receptor beta chains were read from a single sample in a study of T cells in Graves' hyperthyroidism and ophthalmopathy. From the multiplex PCR reads, TCRdb called clonotypes with MiXCR, one entry per CDR3 protein. The table lists 540,000 or so distinct CDR3 sequences, 15% to 19% of them singletons. The sequenced sample consisted of blood. Receptors were obtained from a woman in her twenties or thirties with Graves' hyperthyroidism. Both conserved end residues are part of each CDR3. The order of the fields is J gene, V gene, CDR3 protein.

TRBJ2-1 TRBV27 CASSPGGGHHNEQFF
TRBJ2-7 TRBV12-3/TRBV12-4 CASSRTGHEQNF
TRBJ2-7 TRBV7-8 CASSLGGTGTYEQYF
TRBJ2-2 TRBV12-3/TRBV12-4 CASSPGQGGHGELFF
TRBJ1-6 TRBV13 CASSFAGQAGYNSPLHF
TRBJ1-1 TRBV9 CASSVEMNTEAFF
TRBJ2-1 TRBV9 CASSARDVLTYNEQFF
TRBJ1-2 TRBV28 CASRLGPLGGYTF
TRBJ2-7 TRBV6-2/TRBV6-3 CASSLLTGYEQYF
TRBJ2-1 TRBV7-9 CASSLGVGDGEQFF